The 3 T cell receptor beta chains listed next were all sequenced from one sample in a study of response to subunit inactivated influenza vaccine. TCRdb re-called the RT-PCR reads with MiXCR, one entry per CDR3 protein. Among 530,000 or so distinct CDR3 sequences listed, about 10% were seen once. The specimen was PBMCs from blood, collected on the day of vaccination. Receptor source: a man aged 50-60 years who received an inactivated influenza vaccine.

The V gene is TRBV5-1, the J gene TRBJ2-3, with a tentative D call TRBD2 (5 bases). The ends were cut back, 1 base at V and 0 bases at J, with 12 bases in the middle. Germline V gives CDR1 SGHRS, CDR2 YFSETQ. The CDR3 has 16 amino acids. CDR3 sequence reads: CASSLFPAESTDTQYF. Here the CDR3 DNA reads TGCGCCAGCAGCTTGTTCCCAGCGGAGAGCACAGATACGCAGTATTTT. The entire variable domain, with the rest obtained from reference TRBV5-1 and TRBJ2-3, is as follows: KAGVTQTPRYLIKTRGQQVTLSCSPISGHRSVSWYQQTPGQGLQFLFEYFSETQRNKGNFPGRFSGRQFSNSRSEMNVSTLELGDSALYLCASSLFPAESTDTQYFGPGTRLTVL.

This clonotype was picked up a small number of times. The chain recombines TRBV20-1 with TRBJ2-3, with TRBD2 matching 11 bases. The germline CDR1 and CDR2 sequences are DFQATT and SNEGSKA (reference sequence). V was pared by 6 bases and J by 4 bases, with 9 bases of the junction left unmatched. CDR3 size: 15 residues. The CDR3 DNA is TGCAGTGCACGACTAGCGGGGTTGAGGGCAGATACGCAGTATTTT. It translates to CSARLAGLRADTQYF.

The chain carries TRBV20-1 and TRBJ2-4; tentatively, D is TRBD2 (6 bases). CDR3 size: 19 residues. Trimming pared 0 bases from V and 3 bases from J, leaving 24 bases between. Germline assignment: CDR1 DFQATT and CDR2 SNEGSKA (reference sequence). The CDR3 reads CSAREGVDYHLRGKNIQYF. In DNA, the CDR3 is TGCAGTGCTAGAGAAGGGGTGGACTATCACTTGAGGGGCAAAAACATTCAGTACTTC.